A selection of T cell receptor beta chains follows, all from one sample in a study of CD8 T cells in Susac syndrome. Each CDR3 protein gets one entry after TCRdb re-called the immunoSEQ multiplex PCR reads with MiXCR. The sample has 150,000 to 200,000 distinct CDR3 sequences; about 94% are singletons. Sequences were obtained from CD4+ T cells from PBMCs. These receptor sequences come from a human donor in good health. Both conserved end residues are part of each CDR3. The D gene is left open where the match is weak.

CDR3,V,length,J,D
CASSLALPPSEQYF,TRBV7-2,14,TRBJ2-7,.
CASSKDLEQYF,TRBV6-5,11,TRBJ2-7,.
CASADRGETQYF,TRBV5-6,12,TRBJ2-5,TRBD1
CSASPENEQYF,TRBV20-1,11,TRBJ2-7,.
CASSLERGSGQYF,TRBV7-2,13,TRBJ2-7,TRBD2
CASSTDLAGVWAEQFF,TRBV7-8,16,TRBJ2-1,TRBD2
CSGWAVPPRAFF,TRBV20-1,12,TRBJ1-1,.
CASSPDGLRNTEAFF,TRBV4-1,15,TRBJ1-1,.
CASSPGHWETQYF,TRBV7-2,13,TRBJ2-5,.
CASSTPASPAQFF,TRBV7-2,13,TRBJ2-1,.
CASMKDREVQYF,TRBV2,12,TRBJ2-4,TRBD1
CASSGTAGANVLTF,TRBV2,14,TRBJ2-6,.
CASSFADRGHEQYF,TRBV7-9,14,TRBJ2-7,TRBD1
CASSPRGQGGGKLFF,TRBV3-1,15,TRBJ1-4,TRBD1
CSVRTGLAKNIQYF,TRBV29-1,14,TRBJ2-4,TRBD1
CASSLGDRGIQPQHF,TRBV7-2,15,TRBJ1-5,TRBD1
CASSQEVSYEQYF,TRBV4-3,13,TRBJ2-7,.